These T cell receptor beta chains were read from a single sample in a study of T cells in Graves' hyperthyroidism and ophthalmopathy. TCRdb re-called the multiplex PCR reads through MiXCR, storing one row per CDR3 protein. The data show approximately 600,000 distinct CDR3 sequences, with 13% to 15% seen just once and 6.5% to 9% held by the top ten. Sequencing used blood. The receptors were gathered from a woman aged 18-30 years with Graves' ophthalmopathy. Each CDR3 is given without its conserved first and last residue.

J gene: TRBJ2-3; V gene: TRBV4-3; CDR3 protein: ASSQETGLARDTQY
J gene: TRBJ2-1; V gene: TRBV7-9; CDR3 protein: ASRLSGGYNEQF
J gene: TRBJ2-7; V gene: TRBV27; CDR3 protein: ASAPGLGFYEQY
J gene: TRBJ2-1; V gene: TRBV7-9; CDR3 protein: ASRMGEQF
J gene: TRBJ1-4; V gene: TRBV5-1; CDR3 protein: ASTPAGPATNEKLF
J gene: TRBJ1-1; V gene: TRBV13; CDR3 protein: ASSEITGNTEAF
J gene: TRBJ1-5; V gene: TRBV18; CDR3 protein: ASSQGQRFNQPQH
J gene: TRBJ2-7; V gene: TRBV9; CDR3 protein: ASSVGVDSYEQY
J gene: TRBJ1-2; V gene: TRBV6-9; CDR3 protein: ASSYFETGFGSGYT
J gene: TRBJ1-2; V gene: TRBV2; CDR3 protein: ASSEDRDATLIFYGYT